The T cell receptor beta chain described here comes from a study of CXCR3-negative and CXCR3-positive naive CD8 T cells. Study conclusions and caveats: Memory CD8+ cells showed much lower diversity, while both naive subsets were comparably high. Naive cells that were CXCR3-negative or CXCR3-positive used TRBV-TRBJ genes alike, while memory cells diverged.

As for this clonotype: Antigen unknown.

The CDR3 is 13 residues long. Germline V lookup: CDR1 SQVTM, CDR2 ANQGSEA. The libraries of TRB cDNA were prepared using 5' RACE with UMI labels. TCRdb reprocessed the 5' RACE reads; each CDR3 protein has one entry and no DNA is given. The sample totals 55,000 to 70,000 distinct CDR3 sequences. The material sequenced was memory CD8+ T cells from blood. The sequence was obtained from a human donor in good health. Some clones in this sample may be carry-over from other donors' samples. This sequence joins TRBV29-1 and TRBJ2-5; the TCRdb D gene call, TRBD1, has no DNA to confirm it. CDR3: CSVERGRGETQYF.